Below, 7 T cell receptor beta chains from the same sample are listed, as sequenced in a study of blood T cell repertoires in COVID-19. Libraries were prepared by immunoSEQ multiplex PCR; TCRdb keeps only in-frame clonotypes and omits some of them. Here the sample spans over 300,000 clones, about 83% being singletons. The sample consisted of peripheral blood. The receptor source for this set is a woman between 45 and 65 years old with acute or convalescent COVID-19.

V is TRBV7-2 and J is TRBJ2-3; TRBD2 matches 10 bases. CDR1 SGHTA and CDR2 FQGNSA come from the germline V gene. Trimming took 3 bases from V and 0 from J; bases not matched to a gene: 6. The CDR3 covers 17 residues. In nucleotides, the CDR3 is TGTGCCAGCAGCTTTCCAGCGGGGGGGCAGAGCACAGATACGCAGTATTTT. It specifies CASSFPAGGQSTDTQYF.

The chain carries TRBV7-3 and TRBJ2-1, with D perhaps TRBD1 (5 bases). Germline V lookup: CDR1 SGHTA, CDR2 FQGTGA. The CDR3 contains 14 residues. V lost 4 bases and J lost 5, with 12 bases in between. The CDR3 reads CASSSRQQNNEQFF. CDR3 nucleotide sequence: TGTGCCAGCAGCTCGCGACAGCAGAACAATGAGCAGTTCTTC.

The chain recombines TRBV7-3 with TRBJ2-2; 10 bases map to TRBD2. The J segment lost 1 base and the V segment lost 5 bases, leaving 4 bases of the junction unmatched. Per the germline V gene, CDR1 is SGHTA and CDR2 is FQGTGA. The CDR3 covers 16 residues. CDR3 DNA sequence: TGTGCCAGCAGCCCACGGACTAGCGGGAACACCGGGGAGCTGTTTTTT. Amino acids: CASSPRTSGNTGELFF.

The chain is built from TRBV19 and TRBJ2-7; D is possibly TRBD1 (5 bases). CDR3 length: 14 residues. The V and J ends lost 3 bases and 2 bases respectively, with 11 bases between them. In germline, CDR1 is LNHDA, CDR2 SQIVND (reference sequence). The DNA for the CDR3 is TGTGCCAGTAGTATGAGGCAGGGAACCTACGAGCAGTACTTC. This translates into CASSMRQGTYEQYF. The variable domain in full, with the rest retrieved from reference TRBV19 and TRBJ2-7, is DGGITQSPKYLFRKEGQNVTLSCEQNLNHDAMYWYRQDPGQGLRLIYYSQIVNDFQKGDIAEGYSVSREKKESFPLTVTSAQKNPTAFYLCASSMRQGTYEQYFGPGTRLTVT.

This clone came up a few times. The chain uses TRBV28 and TRBJ1-2, with 7 bases identical to TRBD1. Germline V gene data show CDR1 as MDHEN and CDR2 as SYDVKM. The V and J ends lost 4 bases and 7 bases, in that order; junction bases with no gene match: 9. The CDR3 has 14 residues. The CDR3 DNA follows: TGTGCCAGCAGTTCGATTGACAGGGACGGTGGCTACACCTTC. Protein: CASSSIDRDGGYTF.

J is TRBJ2-1 and V is TRBV3-1 (or the pseudogene TRBV3-2); unclear D gene. Germline V gene lookup returns CDR1 LGHDT and CDR2 YNNKEL (reference sequence). V lost 0 bases and J lost 8, with 5 bases in between. This CDR3 is 12 amino acids long. The CDR3 loop is CASSQDADEQFF. The CDR3 DNA is TGTGCCAGCAGCCAAGACGCGGATGAGCAGTTCTTC.

The CDR3 is CASGPPGALTEAFF. The CDR3 coding sequence is TGTGCCAGCGGCCCCCCAGGGGCTCTCACTGAAGCTTTCTTT. The chain employs TRBV28 and TRBJ1-1; D may be TRBD1 (6 bases). Germline CDR1 MDHEN, CDR2 SYDVKM. With 8 bases removed from V and 4 bases from J, the gap between germline ends came to 17 bases. CDR3 length: 14 residues.